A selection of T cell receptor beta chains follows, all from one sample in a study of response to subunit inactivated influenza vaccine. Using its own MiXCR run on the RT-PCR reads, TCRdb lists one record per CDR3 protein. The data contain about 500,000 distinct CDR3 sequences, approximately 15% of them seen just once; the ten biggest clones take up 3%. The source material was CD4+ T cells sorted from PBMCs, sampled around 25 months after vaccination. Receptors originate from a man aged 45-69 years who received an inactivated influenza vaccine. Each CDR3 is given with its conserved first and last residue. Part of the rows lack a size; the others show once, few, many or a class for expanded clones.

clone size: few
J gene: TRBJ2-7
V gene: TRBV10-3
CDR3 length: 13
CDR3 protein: CAISERQGYEQYF

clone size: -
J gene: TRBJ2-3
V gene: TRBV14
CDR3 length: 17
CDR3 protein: CASSQGFLAGGTDTQYF

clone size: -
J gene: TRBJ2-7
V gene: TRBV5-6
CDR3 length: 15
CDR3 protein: CASKKMTGPNYEQYF

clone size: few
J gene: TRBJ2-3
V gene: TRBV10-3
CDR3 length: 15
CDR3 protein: CAIADSGSQGDTQYF

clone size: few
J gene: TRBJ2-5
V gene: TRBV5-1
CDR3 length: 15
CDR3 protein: CASSLTSGGPETQYF

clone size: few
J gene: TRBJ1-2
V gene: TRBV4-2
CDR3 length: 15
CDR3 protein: CASSQEARQGAGYTF

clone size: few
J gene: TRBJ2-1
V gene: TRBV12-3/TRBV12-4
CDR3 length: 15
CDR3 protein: CASSLGGTVNNEQFF

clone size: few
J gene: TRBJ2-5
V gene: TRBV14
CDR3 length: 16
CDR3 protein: CASSHSLAGEQETQYF

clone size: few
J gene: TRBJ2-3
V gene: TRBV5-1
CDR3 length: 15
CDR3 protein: CASSAAGTGRDTQYF

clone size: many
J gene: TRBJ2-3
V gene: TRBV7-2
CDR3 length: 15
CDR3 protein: CASSLAETYMDTQYF

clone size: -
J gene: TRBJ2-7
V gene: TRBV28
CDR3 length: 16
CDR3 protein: CASSLSRGRGSYEQYF

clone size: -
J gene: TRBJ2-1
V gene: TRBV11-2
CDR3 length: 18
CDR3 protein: CASSLVRQAGRSYNEQFF

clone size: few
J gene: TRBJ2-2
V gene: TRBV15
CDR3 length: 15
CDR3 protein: CATRLGGTNTGELFF

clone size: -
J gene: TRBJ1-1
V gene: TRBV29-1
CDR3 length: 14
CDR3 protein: CSVGSGTVNTEAFF

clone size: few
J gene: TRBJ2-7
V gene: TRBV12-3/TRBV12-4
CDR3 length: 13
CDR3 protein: CASRGTVAYEQYF

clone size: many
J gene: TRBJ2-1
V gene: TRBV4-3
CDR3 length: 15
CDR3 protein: CASSRGSRSYNEQFF

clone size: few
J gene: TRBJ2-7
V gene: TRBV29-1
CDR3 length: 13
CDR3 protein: CSAGQGILYEQYF

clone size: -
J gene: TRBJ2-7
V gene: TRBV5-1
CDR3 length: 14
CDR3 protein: CASSSTGPSYEQYF

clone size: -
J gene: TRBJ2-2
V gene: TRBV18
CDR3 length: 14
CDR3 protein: CASSPPAGTGELFF

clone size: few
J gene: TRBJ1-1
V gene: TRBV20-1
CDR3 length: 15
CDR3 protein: CSARRSSTANTEAFF

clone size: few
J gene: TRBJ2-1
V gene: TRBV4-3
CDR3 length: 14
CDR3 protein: CASSQDWALGEQFF

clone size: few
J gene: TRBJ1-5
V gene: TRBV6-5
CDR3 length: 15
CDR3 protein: CASSYRVIGNQPQHF

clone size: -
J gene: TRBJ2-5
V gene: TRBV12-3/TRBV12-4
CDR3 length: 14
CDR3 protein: CASSRLNRKETQYF

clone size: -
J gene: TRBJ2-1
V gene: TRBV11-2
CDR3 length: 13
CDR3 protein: CASSVPSFNEQFF

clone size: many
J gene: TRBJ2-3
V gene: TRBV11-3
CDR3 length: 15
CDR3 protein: CASSLDQGRTDTQYF

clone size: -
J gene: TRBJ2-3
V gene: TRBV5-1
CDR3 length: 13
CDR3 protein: CASSLGSADTQYF

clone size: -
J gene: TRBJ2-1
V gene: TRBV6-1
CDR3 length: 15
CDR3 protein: CASTQNLGQGEEQFF

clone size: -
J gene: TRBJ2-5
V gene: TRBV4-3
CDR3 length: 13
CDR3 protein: CASSRQTQETQYF

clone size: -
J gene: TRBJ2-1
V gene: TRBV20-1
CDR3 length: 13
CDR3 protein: CSATRQECNEQFF

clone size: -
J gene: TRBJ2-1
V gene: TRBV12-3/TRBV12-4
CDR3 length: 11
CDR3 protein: CASRLHNEQFF

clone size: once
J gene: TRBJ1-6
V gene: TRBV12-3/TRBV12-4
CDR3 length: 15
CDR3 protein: CASSPLGRGNSPLHF

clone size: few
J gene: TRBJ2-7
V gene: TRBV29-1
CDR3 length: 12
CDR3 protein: CSVGEISYEQYF

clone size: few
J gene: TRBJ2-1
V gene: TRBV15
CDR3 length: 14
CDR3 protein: CATSRAGQVNEQFF

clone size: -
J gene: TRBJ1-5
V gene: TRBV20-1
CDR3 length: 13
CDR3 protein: CSASGTLNQPQHF

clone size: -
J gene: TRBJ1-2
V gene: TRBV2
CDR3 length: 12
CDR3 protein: CASSEAGVGYTF

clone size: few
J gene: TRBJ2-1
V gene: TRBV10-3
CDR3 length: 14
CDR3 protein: CAIKGQDAYNEQFF

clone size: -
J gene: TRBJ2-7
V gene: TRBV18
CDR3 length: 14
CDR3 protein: CASSPPGQAYEQYF

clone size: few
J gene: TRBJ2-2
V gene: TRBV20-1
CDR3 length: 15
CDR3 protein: CSARELAGDTGELFF

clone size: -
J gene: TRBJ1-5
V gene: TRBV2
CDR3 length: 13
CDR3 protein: CASRDREGQPQHF

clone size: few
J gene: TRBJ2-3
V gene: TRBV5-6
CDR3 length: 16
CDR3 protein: CASSSTTGFWTDTQYF

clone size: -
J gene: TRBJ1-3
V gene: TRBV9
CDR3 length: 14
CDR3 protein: CASSVEGPRNTIYF

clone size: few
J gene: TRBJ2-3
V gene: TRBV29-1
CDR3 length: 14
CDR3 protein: CSVLRGTNTDTQYF

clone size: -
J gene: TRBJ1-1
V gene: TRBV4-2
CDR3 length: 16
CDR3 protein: CASSPGQGLRNTEAFF

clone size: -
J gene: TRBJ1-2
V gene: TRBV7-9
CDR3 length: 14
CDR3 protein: CASSPPGQIYGYTF

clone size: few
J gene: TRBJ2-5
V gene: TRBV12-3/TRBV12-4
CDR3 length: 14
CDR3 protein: CASSRLGGQETQYF

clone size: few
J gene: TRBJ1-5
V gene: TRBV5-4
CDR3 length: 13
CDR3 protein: CASSLGVSQPQHF

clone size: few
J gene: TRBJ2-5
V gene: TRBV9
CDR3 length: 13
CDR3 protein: CASSKGQQETQYF

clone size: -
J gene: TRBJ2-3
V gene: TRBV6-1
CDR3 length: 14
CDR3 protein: CASRQGLVGDTQYF

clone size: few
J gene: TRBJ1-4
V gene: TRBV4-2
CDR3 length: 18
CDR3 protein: CASSQLLTGEATNEKLFF

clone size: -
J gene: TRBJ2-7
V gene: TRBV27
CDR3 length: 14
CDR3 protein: CASSFRPAGYEQYF

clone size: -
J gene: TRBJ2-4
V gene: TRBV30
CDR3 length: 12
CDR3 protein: CAWDRGRNIQYF

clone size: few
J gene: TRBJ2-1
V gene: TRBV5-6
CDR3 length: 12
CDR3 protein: CASSVIVDEQFF

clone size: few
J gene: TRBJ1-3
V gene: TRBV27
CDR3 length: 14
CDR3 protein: CASSLSYGGNTIYF